A single sample gave rise to the 18 T cell receptor beta chains below, sequenced in a study of T cell repertoires and HLA-DP antigens. TCRdb's table, derived via immunoSEQ multiplex PCR, lists solely in-frame clones and lacks some. Of tens of thousands of clones in the sample, around 80% are singletons; the top ten hold 1.6%. Their antigens are not known. Specimen: CD4+ T cells from PBMCs. These receptors were collected from a man aged 55 to 70 in good health and CMV-seronegative.

The gene calls are TRBV5-6 and TRBJ2-7; 12 nucleotides align to TRBD2. Germline V gene lookup returns CDR1 SGHDT and CDR2 YYEEEE. V gave up 6 bases and J gave up 5 bases; unmatched junction bases: 21. This CDR3 is built from 19 residues. In DNA form, the CDR3 reads TGTGCCAGCACCTCCGCCCTAATTCAAAGGACTAGCGGGGTTAACGAGCAGTACTTC. Translation: CASTSALIQRTSGVNEQYF.

The rearrangement joins TRBV27 to TRBJ1-2, with D possibly being TRBD1 (5 bases). Between the trimmed V and J ends, which lost 2 bases and 2 bases, there was a span of 15 bases. Germline CDR1 and CDR2: MNHEY and SMNVEV (reference sequence). This CDR3 spans 16 amino acids. CDR3 in DNA: TGTGCCAGCAGTTTAGGGGGTAATCGGGGAAACTATGGCTACACCTTC. This codes for CASSLGGNRGNYGYTF.

This clone was found a few times. The gene calls are TRBV4-2 and TRBJ1-5, with D possibly matching TRBD1 (6 bases). The CDR3 has 15 amino acids. Trimming stripped 2 bases from V and 4 bases from J, with 12 bases between. Germline values: CDR1 LGHNA, CDR2 YNFKEQ. The CDR3 bases are TGTGCCAGCAGCCAAATCGGGACAACAAATCAGCCCCAGCATTTT. Its translation: CASSQIGTTNQPQHF.

The chain combines TRBV7-2 with TRBJ1-6, with D uncertain. V was shortened by 5 bases and J by 3 bases, with 8 bases between the two germline ends. The CDR3 totals 14 residues. In germline, CDR1 is SGHTA, CDR2 FQGNSA. The CDR3 region has the DNA TGTGCCAGCAGCCTCCGGGACTATAATTCACCCCTCCACTTT. Translation: CASSLRDYNSPLHF. Full variable domain (rest looked up from reference TRBV7-2 and TRBJ1-6): GAGVSQSPSNKVTEKGKDVELRCDPISGHTALYWYRQSLGQGLEFLIYFQGNSAPDKSGLPSDRFSAERTGGSVSTLTIQRTQQEDSAVYLCASSLRDYNSPLHFGNGTRLTVT.

The gene calls are TRBV15 and TRBJ2-5; D is ambiguous. The V end lost 0 bases, the J end lost 1 base, and 9 bases lay between the germline ends. Germline values: CDR1 LNHNV, CDR2 YYDKDF (reference sequence). The CDR3 runs 15 residues. CDR3 sequence (DNA): TGTGCCACCAGCAGAGATCTGACAATCCAAGAGACCCAGTACTTC. It codes for CATSRDLTIQETQYF.

V and J are TRBV7-2 and TRBJ2-7; 11 bases agree with TRBD1. Trimming at V came to 1 base and at J to 3 bases, leaving 2 bases not matched to a gene. Germline assignment: CDR1 SGHTA and CDR2 FQGNSA. This CDR3 is built from 15 residues. Here the CDR3 reads CASSLGGQGVYEQYF. CDR3 nucleotide sequence: TGTGCCAGCAGCTTAGGGGGACAGGGGGTCTACGAGCAGTACTTC.

The chain uses TRBV29-1 and TRBJ1-1, with 9 bases identical to TRBD1. The V gene end was trimmed by 4 bases and the J gene end by 0 bases; junction bases not matched to a gene: 3. Per germline, CDR1 SQVTM and CDR2 ANQGSEA. This CDR3 has 14 amino acids. The DNA for the CDR3 is TGCAGCGTTGCGCGGACAGGGGTGAACACTGAAGCTTTCTTT. This translates into CSVARTGVNTEAFF.

This clone was picked up one time. The chain carries TRBV11-2 and TRBJ1-1, with 8 bases fitting TRBD1. Germline values: CDR1 SGHAT, CDR2 FQNNGV. The V and J ends lost 5 bases and 2 bases, in that order; junction bases with no gene match: 4. This CDR3 comprises 14 residues. CDR3 protein: CASSPGTGNTEAFF. DNA for the CDR3: TGTGCCAGCAGCCCCGGGACAGGCAACACTGAAGCTTTCTTT.

The rearrangement links TRBV2 to TRBJ2-5; D gene unclear. Trimming shortened V by 0 bases and J by 5 bases, and 10 bases separated the two germline ends. The length of the CDR3 is 14 residues. CDR1 is SNHLY and CDR2 is FYNNEI in the germline V gene. CDR3 residues: CASSEAAVGETQYF. The CDR3 region has the DNA TGTGCCAGCAGTGAAGCGGCGGTGGGCGAGACCCAGTACTTC.

The genes are TRBV14 and TRBJ2-7; D assignment may be TRBD1 or TRBD2 (6 bases each). The V gene's germline CDR1 is SGHDN and CDR2 FVKESK. CDR3 length: 16 residues. V lost 3 bases to trimming and J lost 0 bases, with 15 bases between them. The CDR3, as DNA: TGTGCCAGCAGCCAGGGTACCCCGGGGGCCTCCTACGAGCAGTACGTC. This gives the protein CASSQGTPGASYEQYV.

The chain has TRBV18 and TRBJ2-2, with D possibly called TRBD1 or TRBD2 (5 bases each). The length of the CDR3 is 16 residues. Germline CDR1 reads KGHSH; CDR2 reads LQKENI. V lost 2 bases to trimming and J lost 3 bases, with 13 bases between them. Written as DNA, the CDR3 is TGTGCCAGCTCACCATCGAACGGGGCCGACACCGGGGAGCTGTTTTTT. Its translation is CASSPSNGADTGELFF.

The chain joins TRBV6-5 to TRBJ2-7; D could derive from TRBD1 or TRBD2 (5 bases each). The CDR3 length is 14 residues. V lost 6 bases and J lost 2, with 14 bases in between. CDR1 and CDR2 from the germline V gene are MNHEY and SVGAGI. The CDR3 bases are TGTGCCAGCAGCGGGGCGGCGGACACCTACGAGCAGTACTTC. Its translation is CASSGAADTYEQYF.

The V call is TRBV2, the J call TRBJ2-3; the D gene could be TRBD1 or TRBD2 (5 bases each). The CDR3 totals 14 residues. V gave up 8 bases and J gave up 1 base, with 13 bases separating them. CDR1 is SNHLY, CDR2 FYNNEI, per germline. CDR3 in amino acids: CASALMGGTDTQYF. The CDR3, as DNA: TGTGCCAGCGCCCTAATGGGGGGCACAGATACGCAGTATTTT.

This clone was picked up one time. The rearrangement links TRBV11-1 to TRBJ1-2; D not resolved. V lost 5 bases and J lost 8, with 9 bases in between. The CDR3 consists of 11 residues. The germline V gene encodes CDR1 SGHAT and CDR2 FQDESV (reference sequence). The CDR3 here is CASSPSEGYTF. Written as DNA, the CDR3 is TGTGCCAGCAGCCCTAGTGAGGGCTACACCTTC.

This clone was recorded once. The CDR3 reads CASSRGGGRNTEAFF. The CDR3 DNA sequence: TGTGCCAGTAGTCGGGGAGGGGGACGAAACACTGAAGCTTTCTTT. The chain uses TRBV19 and TRBJ1-1; D may be TRBD1 (6 bases). The germline V gene encodes CDR1 LNHDA and CDR2 SQIVND (reference sequence). The CDR3 has 15 amino acids. V lost 5 bases and J 2 bases, leaving 15 bases between the germline ends.

The V call is TRBV7-8, the J call TRBJ2-7, with 7 bases fitting TRBD2. Germline CDR1 is SGHVS and CDR2 is FQNEAQ. The CDR3 covers 15 residues. V trimming: 1 base; J trimming: 0 bases; junction bases outside the gene matches: 3. The CDR3 sequence is CASSLVLADSYEQYV. CDR3 DNA: TGTGCCAGCAGCTTAGTTCTAGCGGACTCCTACGAGCAGTACGTC.

Comments on this clone: Additional DNA sequences in this sample encode the identical CDR3. The V call is TRBV9, the J call TRBJ1-1, with 8 bases lining up with TRBD1. The junction had 1 base not matched to a gene; V was cut back by 2 bases and J by 4 bases. There are 13 residues in the CDR3. Germline CDR1 SGDLS, CDR2 YYNGEE. The CDR3 DNA is TGTGCCAGCAGCGTCGGACAGGGCACTGAAGCTTTCTTT. Translation: CASSVGQGTEAFF.

The DNA of the CDR3 is TGTGCCAGTACTTATTACTCTAACTCGGGTCAGCCCCAGCATTTT. It translates to CASTYYSNSGQPQHF. This sequence joins TRBV19 and TRBJ1-5; D is unclear. The CDR3 totals 15 residues. Germline V gene data show CDR1 as LNHDA and CDR2 as SQIVND (reference sequence). With 7 bases removed from V and 6 bases from J, the gap between germline ends came to 19 bases.